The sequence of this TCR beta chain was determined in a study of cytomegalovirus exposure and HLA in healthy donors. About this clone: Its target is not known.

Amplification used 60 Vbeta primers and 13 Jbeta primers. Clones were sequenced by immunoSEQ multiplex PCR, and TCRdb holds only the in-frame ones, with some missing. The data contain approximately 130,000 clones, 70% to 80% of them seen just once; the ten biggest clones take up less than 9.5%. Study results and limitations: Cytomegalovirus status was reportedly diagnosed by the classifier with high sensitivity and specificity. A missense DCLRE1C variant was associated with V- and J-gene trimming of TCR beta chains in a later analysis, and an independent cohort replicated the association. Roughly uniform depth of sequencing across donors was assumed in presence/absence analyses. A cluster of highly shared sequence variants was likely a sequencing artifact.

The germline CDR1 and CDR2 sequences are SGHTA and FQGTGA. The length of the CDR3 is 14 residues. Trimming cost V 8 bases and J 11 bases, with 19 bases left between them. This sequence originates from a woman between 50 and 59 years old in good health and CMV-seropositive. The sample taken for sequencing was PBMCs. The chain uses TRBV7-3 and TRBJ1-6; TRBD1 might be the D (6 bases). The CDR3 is CASRLDSPGAPLHF. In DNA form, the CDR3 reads TGTGCCAGCCGTCTCGACAGTCCAGGGGCACCCCTCCACTTT.